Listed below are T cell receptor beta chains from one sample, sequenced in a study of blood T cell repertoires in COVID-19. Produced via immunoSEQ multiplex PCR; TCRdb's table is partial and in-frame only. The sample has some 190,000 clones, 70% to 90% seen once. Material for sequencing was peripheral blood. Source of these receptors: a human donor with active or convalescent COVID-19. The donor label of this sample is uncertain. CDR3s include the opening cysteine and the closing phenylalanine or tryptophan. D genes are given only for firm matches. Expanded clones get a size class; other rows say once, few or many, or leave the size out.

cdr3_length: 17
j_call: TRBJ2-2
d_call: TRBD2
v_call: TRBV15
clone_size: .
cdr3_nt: TGTGCCACCAGCAGGTTAGCGGGAGGGAGTGCGTCCGGGGAGCTGTTTTTT
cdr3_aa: CATSRLAGGSASGELFF

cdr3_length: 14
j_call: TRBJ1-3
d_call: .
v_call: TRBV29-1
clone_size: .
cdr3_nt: TGCAGCGGGTACCGGGAGAGCTCTGGAAACACCATATATTTT
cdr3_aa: CSGYRESSGNTIYF

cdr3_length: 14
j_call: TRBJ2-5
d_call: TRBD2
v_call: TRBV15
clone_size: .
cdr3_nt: TGTGCCACCAGGTTAGCGGGAGGAGGAGAGACCCAGTACTTC
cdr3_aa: CATRLAGGGETQYF

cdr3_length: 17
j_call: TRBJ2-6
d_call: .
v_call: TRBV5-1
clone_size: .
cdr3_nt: TGCGCCAGCAGCTTGGACCCCGGGGAGAAAGGGGCCAACGTCCTGACTTTC
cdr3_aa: CASSLDPGEKGANVLTF

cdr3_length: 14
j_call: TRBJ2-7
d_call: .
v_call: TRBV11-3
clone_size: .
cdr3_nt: TGTGCCAGCAGCTTAGACCTTCTTAGCTACGAGCAGTACTTC
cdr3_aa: CASSLDLLSYEQYF

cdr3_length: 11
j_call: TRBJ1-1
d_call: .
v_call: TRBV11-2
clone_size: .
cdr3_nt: TGTGCCAGCAGCCTCGGACAGGAAGCTTTCTTT
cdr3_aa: CASSLGQEAFF

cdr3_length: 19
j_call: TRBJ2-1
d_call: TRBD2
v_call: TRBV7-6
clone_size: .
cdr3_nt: TGTGCCAGCACCGGGGAGCGGGGGGATCCCAATCACGGATACAATGAGCAGTTCTTC
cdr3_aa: CASTGERGDPNHGYNEQFF

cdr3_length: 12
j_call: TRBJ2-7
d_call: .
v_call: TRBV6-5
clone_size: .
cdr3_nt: TGTGCCAGCAGGTCTTGGAGTGGCGAGCAGTACTTC
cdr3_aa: CASRSWSGEQYF

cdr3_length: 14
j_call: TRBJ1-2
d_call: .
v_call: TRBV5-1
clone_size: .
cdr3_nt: TGCGCCAGCAGCTTGGAAGCAGGGGTAGGAGGCTACACCTTC
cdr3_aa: CASSLEAGVGGYTF

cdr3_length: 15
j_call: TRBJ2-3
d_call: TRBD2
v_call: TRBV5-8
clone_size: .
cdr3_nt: TGTGCCAGCAGTTATAGCGGGCGGAACACAGATACGCAGTATTTT
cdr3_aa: CASSYSGRNTDTQYF

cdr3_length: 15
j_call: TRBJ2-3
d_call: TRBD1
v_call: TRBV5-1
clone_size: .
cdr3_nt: TGCGCCAGCAGCCCCGACAGGGGGGAGGAAGATACGCAGTATTTT
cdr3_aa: CASSPDRGEEDTQYF

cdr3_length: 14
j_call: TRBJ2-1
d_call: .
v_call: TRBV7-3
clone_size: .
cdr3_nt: TGTGCCAGCAGCAAGACAGGAAATAACAATGAGCAGTTCTTC
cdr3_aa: CASSKTGNNNEQFF

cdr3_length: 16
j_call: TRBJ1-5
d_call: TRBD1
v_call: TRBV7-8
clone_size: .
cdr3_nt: TGTGCCAGCAGCTCGCGTCGGGACAGAATTAATCAGCCCCAGCATTTT
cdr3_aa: CASSSRRDRINQPQHF

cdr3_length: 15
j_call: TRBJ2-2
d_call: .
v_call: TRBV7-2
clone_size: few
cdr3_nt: TGTGCCAGCAGCTTATGGAGTAGATTCACCGGGGAGCTGTTTTTT
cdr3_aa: CASSLWSRFTGELFF

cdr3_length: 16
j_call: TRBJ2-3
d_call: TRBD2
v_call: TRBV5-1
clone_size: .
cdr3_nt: TGCGCCAGCAGCTTGGCCATAGCGGGGACCACAGATACGCAGTATTTT
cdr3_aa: CASSLAIAGTTDTQYF

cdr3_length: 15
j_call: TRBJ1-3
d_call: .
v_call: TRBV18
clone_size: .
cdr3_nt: TGTGCCAGCTCCTCGGCCCAGGTGCGCGGAAACACCATATATTTT
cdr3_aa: CASSSAQVRGNTIYF

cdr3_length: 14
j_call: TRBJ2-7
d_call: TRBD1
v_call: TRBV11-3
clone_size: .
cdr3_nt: TGTGCCAGCAGCACTGGACAGGGGGCCTACGAGCAGTACTTC
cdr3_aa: CASSTGQGAYEQYF

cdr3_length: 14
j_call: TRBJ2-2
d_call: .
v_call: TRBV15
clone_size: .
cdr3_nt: TGTGCCACCAGCAGAGACAGGGGAACCGGGGAGCTGTTTTTT
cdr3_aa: CATSRDRGTGELFF

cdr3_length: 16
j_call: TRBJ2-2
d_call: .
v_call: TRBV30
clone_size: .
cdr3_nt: TGTGCCTGCCCCGGGGGCGGGAGACTCAACACCGGGGAGCTGTTTTTT
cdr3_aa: CACPGGGRLNTGELFF

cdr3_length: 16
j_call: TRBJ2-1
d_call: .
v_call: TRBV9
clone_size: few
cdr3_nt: TGTGCCAGCAGCGTAGTCGGGGAGATCTCCTACAATGAGCAGTTCTTC
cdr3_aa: CASSVVGEISYNEQFF

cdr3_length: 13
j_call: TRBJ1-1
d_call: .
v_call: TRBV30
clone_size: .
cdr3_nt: TGTGCCTGGAGCACTGGTGGTCGGGGTGAAGCTTTCTTT
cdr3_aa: CAWSTGGRGEAFF

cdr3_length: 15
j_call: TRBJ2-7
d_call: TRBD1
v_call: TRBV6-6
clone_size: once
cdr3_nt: TGTGCCAGCACCCCATCGGGACAGGGGGCCTACGAGCAGTACTTC
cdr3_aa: CASTPSGQGAYEQYF

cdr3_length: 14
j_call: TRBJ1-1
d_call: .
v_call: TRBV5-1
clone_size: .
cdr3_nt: TGCGCCAGCAGCTTCGGCAGGGTTGATCCTGAAGCTTTCTTT
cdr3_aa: CASSFGRVDPEAFF

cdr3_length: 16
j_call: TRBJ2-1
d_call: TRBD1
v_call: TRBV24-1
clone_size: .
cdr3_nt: TGTGCCACCAGTGATATGGACAGGGGCACCTACAATGAGCAGTTCTTC
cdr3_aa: CATSDMDRGTYNEQFF

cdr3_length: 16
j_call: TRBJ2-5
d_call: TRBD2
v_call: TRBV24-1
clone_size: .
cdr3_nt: TGTGCCACCAGTGATCCTGGACTAGCGGGGATAAGAAGCCAGTACTTC
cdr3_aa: CATSDPGLAGIRSQYF

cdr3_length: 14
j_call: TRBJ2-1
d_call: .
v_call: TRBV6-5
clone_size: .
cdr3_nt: TGTGCCAGCAGCCTGCTAGGTTCTGACAATGAGCAGTTCTTC
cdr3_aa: CASSLLGSDNEQFF

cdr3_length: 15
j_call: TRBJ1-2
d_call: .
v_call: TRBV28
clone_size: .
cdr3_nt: TGTGCCAGCAGTTTATCCCCCCGGGGAGGAGATCGCTACACCTTC
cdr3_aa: CASSLSPRGGDRYTF

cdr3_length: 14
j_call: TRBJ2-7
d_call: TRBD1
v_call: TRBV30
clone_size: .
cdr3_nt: TGTGCCTGGACCGCCGGGACAGATGCCTACGAGCAGTACTTC
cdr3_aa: CAWTAGTDAYEQYF

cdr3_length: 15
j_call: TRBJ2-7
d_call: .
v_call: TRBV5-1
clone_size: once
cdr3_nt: TGCGCCAGCAGCTTATCAAGCGGTTCCTCCTACGAGCAGTACTTC
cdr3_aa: CASSLSSGSSYEQYF

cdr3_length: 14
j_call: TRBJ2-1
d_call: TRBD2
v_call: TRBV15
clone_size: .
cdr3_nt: TGTGCCACCAGCAGACCGGGGGGAGTCAATGAGCAGTTCTTC
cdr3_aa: CATSRPGGVNEQFF

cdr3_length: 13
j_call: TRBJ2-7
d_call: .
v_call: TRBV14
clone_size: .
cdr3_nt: TGTGCCAGCAGCCAAAACCTAAGCGGAGAGCAGTACTTC
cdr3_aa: CASSQNLSGEQYF

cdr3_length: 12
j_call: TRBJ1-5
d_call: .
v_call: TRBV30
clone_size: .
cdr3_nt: TGTGCCTGGAGTACGGGGGGACAGCCCCAGCATTTT
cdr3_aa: CAWSTGGQPQHF

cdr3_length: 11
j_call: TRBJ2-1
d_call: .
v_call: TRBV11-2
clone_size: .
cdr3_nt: TGTGCCAGCAGCTTAGTAGGGGTATCGATCTTC
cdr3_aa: CASSLVGVSIF

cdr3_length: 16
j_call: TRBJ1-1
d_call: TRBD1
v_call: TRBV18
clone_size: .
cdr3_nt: TGTGCCAGCTCACCAGTGGACAGGGGCGCGAACACTGAAGCTTTCTTT
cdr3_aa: CASSPVDRGANTEAFF

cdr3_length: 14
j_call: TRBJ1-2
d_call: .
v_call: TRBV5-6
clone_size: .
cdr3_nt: TGTGCCAGCAGCTTAATTTCCGGGATCTATGGCTACACCTTC
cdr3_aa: CASSLISGIYGYTF

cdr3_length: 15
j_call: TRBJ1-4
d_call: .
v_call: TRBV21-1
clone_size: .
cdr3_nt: TGTGCCAGCAGCCTCCGGACAGGGCGGACGGAAAAACTGTTTTTT
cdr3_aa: CASSLRTGRTEKLFF

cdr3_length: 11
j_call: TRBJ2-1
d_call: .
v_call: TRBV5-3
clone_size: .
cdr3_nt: TGTGCCAGAAGCCTTGGACTAGAGCAGTTCTTC
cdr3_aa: CARSLGLEQFF

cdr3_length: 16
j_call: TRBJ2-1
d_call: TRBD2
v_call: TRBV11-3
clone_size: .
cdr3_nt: TGTGCCAGCAGCACCCGGAGTAGCGGGTGGAGCAGGGAGCAGTTCTTC
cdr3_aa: CASSTRSSGWSREQFF

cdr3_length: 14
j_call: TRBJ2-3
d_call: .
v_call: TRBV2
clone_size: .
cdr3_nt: TGTGCCAGCAGTGGAGGGCGGAGCACAGATACGCAGTATTTT
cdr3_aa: CASSGGRSTDTQYF